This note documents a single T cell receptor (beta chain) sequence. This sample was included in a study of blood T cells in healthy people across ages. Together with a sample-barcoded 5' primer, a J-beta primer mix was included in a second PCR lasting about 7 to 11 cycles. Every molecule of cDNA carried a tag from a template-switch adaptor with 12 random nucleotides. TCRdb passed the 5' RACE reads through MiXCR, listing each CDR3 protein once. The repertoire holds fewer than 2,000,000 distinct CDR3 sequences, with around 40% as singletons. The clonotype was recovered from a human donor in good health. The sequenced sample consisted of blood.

CDR3 in amino acids: CSAPPRAGGGFGYTF. CDR3 DNA sequence: TGCAGTGCCCCCCCGCGGGCAGGGGGCGGGTTTGGCTACACCTTC. This chain links TRBV20-1 with TRBJ1-2; TRBD1 aligns across 8 bases. Germline lookup yields CDR1 DFQATT and CDR2 SNEGSKA (reference sequence). The CDR3 has 15 residues. Unmatched junction bases numbered 16, after V lost 6 bases and J lost 7 bases.